This T cell receptor (beta chain) was sequenced during a study of blood T cell repertoires in COVID-19. Repertoires were generated with immunoSEQ multiplex PCR, while TCRdb's copy carries only in-frame clones and drops some. Among around 280,000 clones, roughly 89% were seen once, and the ten largest hold 1.7%. This clone occurred once. The sample comprised PBMCs or T cells enriched from blood (not recorded which). The receptor was isolated from a woman aged 40 to 55 who had recovered from COVID-19.

The CDR3 sequence is CASSQDKGNSPLHF. In DNA form, the CDR3 reads TGTGCCAGCAGCCAAGATAAGGGGAATTCACCCCTCCACTTT. V and J are TRBV4-2 and TRBJ1-6, with D possibly matching TRBD1 (5 bases). There are 14 residues in the CDR3. The ends were cut back, 0 bases at V and 7 bases at J, with 7 bases in the middle. The germline CDR1 and CDR2 sequences are LGHNA and YNFKEQ.